Below, 30 T cell receptor beta chains from the same sample are listed, as sequenced in a study of blood T cell repertoires in COVID-19. Sequencing used immunoSEQ multiplex PCR; TCRdb keeps in-frame clones, though not all of them. Among some 270,000 clones, roughly 86% were seen once, and the ten largest hold approximately 9.7%. The sample comprised peripheral blood. These receptors were obtained from a man aged 40-49 years with active or convalescent COVID-19.

This chain's CDR3 is CASKEDNRGTEAFF. The CDR3 bases are TGTGCCAGCAAGGAGGATAACAGGGGGACTGAAGCTTTCTTT. The rearrangement links TRBV28 to TRBJ1-1; 8 bases are shared with TRBD1. Germline values: CDR1 MDHEN, CDR2 SYDVKM. This CDR3 has 14 amino acids. V lost 7 bases and J lost 5; bases outside the gene matches: 9.

V is TRBV15 and J is TRBJ2-6, with D possibly TRBD1 on 7 matching bases. Trimming shortened V by 8 bases and J by 8 bases, and 16 bases separated the two germline ends. CDR1 LNHNV and CDR2 YYDKDF come from the germline V gene (reference sequence). The CDR3 sequence is 14 residues long. CDR3 region: CATWLAGQPNVLTF. As DNA, the CDR3 is TGTGCCACCTGGCTGGCGGGACAGCCCAACGTCCTGACTTTC. Full variable domain (missing parts from reference TRBV15 and TRBJ2-6): DAMVIQNPRYQVTQFGKPVTLSCSQTLNHNVMYWYQQKSSQAPKLLFHYYDKDFNNEADTPDNFQSRRPNTSFCFLDIRSPGLGDTAMYLCATWLAGQPNVLTFGAGSRLTVL.

This clone was counted a few times. The chain links TRBV18 to TRBJ1-6, with D hard to call. The CDR3 runs to 14 residues. Looked up from germline, CDR1 is KGHSH and CDR2 is LQKENI. The V end was cut by 3 bases, the J end by 11 bases, with 14 bases between. The DNA for the CDR3 is TGTGCCAGCTCACCGGAGCGGGGAGAGACACCCCTCCACTTT. Encoded protein: CASSPERGETPLHF.

The V call is TRBV28, the J call TRBJ1-6, with D tentatively TRBD1 (5 bases). This CDR3 is 15 amino acids long. Per germline, CDR1 MDHEN and CDR2 SYDVKM. V lost 5 bases and J 3 bases, leaving 11 bases between the germline ends. The CDR3 nucleotides are TGTGCCAGCAGTGTTACAGGCAACTATAATTCACCCCTCCACTTT. This translates into CASSVTGNYNSPLHF. The variable domain in full, completed from reference TRBV28 and TRBJ1-6, reads DVKVTQSSRYLVKRTGEKVFLECVQDMDHENMFWYRQDPGLGLRLIYFSYDVKMKEKGDIPEGYSVSREKKERFSLILESASTNQTSMYLCASSVTGNYNSPLHFGNGTRLTVT.

The chain couples TRBV7-8 to TRBJ2-1, with a tentative D call TRBD2 (5 bases). The CDR3 totals 12 residues. The ends were cut back, 1 base at V and 12 bases at J, with 10 bases in the middle. CDR1 and CDR2 from the germline V gene are SGHVS and FQNEAQ. CDR3 sequence (DNA): TGTGCCAGCAGCTTAGTAGTGGCGGGGCAGTTCTTC. Protein product: CASSLVVAGQFF.

J is TRBJ1-1 and V is TRBV5-1; D ambiguous. The V gene lost 3 bases and the J gene lost 5 bases, with 14 bases spanning the gap. The CDR3 covers 14 residues. Germline V CDR1 and CDR2: SGHRS, YFSETQ. The CDR3: CASSSGLSDTEAFF. The DNA of the CDR3 is TGCGCCAGCAGCTCGGGGTTGAGTGATACTGAAGCTTTCTTT.

The chain uses TRBV6-4 and TRBJ2-2, with D possibly TRBD2 on 6 matching bases. The germline V gene encodes CDR1 MRHNA and CDR2 SNTAGT. The CDR3 has 14 residues. V was trimmed by 0 bases and J by 5 bases, leaving 7 bases between them. CDR3 DNA: TGTGCCAGCAGTGACTCCGGGGGTACCGGGGAGCTGTTTTTT. This translates into CASSDSGGTGELFF.

The V gene is TRBV18, the J gene TRBJ1-2; 8 nucleotides line up with TRBD1. From germline, CDR1 is KGHSH and CDR2 LQKENI. The CDR3 covers 14 residues. The V and J ends lost 3 bases and 8 bases, in that order; junction bases with no gene match: 8. The CDR3 DNA reads TGTGCCAGCTCACCCGGGACAGGAAGGTCCGGCTACACCTTC. Protein product: CASSPGTGRSGYTF.

V gene TRBV19 combines with J gene TRBJ2-2, with D tentatively TRBD2 (6 bases). The V and J ends lost 3 bases and 6 bases respectively, with 11 bases between them. The CDR3 consists of 14 residues. Germline V lookup: CDR1 LNHDA, CDR2 SQIVND (reference sequence). The chain's CDR3 is CASSMAGSPGELFF. The CDR3 bases are TGTGCCAGTAGTATGGCGGGGAGCCCCGGGGAGCTGTTTTTT.

This rearrangement joins TRBV3-1 (or the pseudogene TRBV3-2) to TRBJ2-3; D is unresolved. This CDR3 has 16 amino acids. The germline V gene has CDR1 LGHDT and CDR2 YNNKEL (reference sequence). Trimming pared 0 bases from V and 5 bases from J, leaving 15 bases between. The CDR3 loop reads CASSQENRQAVDTQYF. The CDR3 nucleotides are TGTGCCAGCAGCCAAGAAAATAGGCAGGCTGTAGATACGCAGTATTTT.

The chain recombines TRBV24-1 with TRBJ2-6, with D possibly TRBD1 on 5 matching bases. V lost 4 bases, J lost 4 bases, and 10 bases lay in between. Germline CDR1 and CDR2: KGHDR and SFDVKD. The CDR3 extends over 15 amino acids. Here the CDR3 reads CATSDPGSGANVLTF. The CDR3 DNA follows: TGTGCCACCAGTGACCCAGGGTCCGGGGCCAACGTCCTGACTTTC.

This clone occurred a few times. The chain carries TRBV11-3 and TRBJ1-1; D perhaps matches TRBD1 (5 bases). CDR1 is SGHNT and CDR2 is YENEEA in the germline V gene. V lost 5 bases and J lost 3, with 16 bases in between. This CDR3 is built from 15 residues. CDR3 region: CASSPQNPRDTEAFF. CDR3 coding DNA: TGTGCCAGCAGCCCACAAAATCCCAGGGACACTGAAGCTTTCTTT.

This clone was seen only a few times. This rearrangement joins TRBV9 to TRBJ1-6; no clear D gene. V was clipped by 5 bases and J by 6 bases, with 12 bases between them. In germline, CDR1 is SGDLS, CDR2 YYNGEE. CDR3 length: 14 amino acids. This CDR3 is CASSGLGSNSPLHF. DNA of the CDR3: TGTGCCAGCAGTGGACTCGGTTCTAATTCACCCCTCCACTTT.

The chain is built from TRBV11-3 and TRBJ2-7; 7 nucleotides line up with TRBD1. The V segment lost 2 bases and the J segment 3 bases; nucleotides outside the gene matches: 4. Germline assignment: CDR1 SGHNT and CDR2 YENEEA. The CDR3 runs 14 residues. CDR3 region: CASSLRGPNYEQYF. Here the CDR3 DNA reads TGTGCCAGCAGCTTAAGGGGGCCGAACTACGAGCAGTACTTC. Variable domain in full (rest from reference TRBV11-3 and TRBJ2-7): EAGVVQSPRYKIIEKKQPVAFWCNPISGHNTLYWYLQNLGQGPELLIRYENEEAVDDSQLPKDRFSAERLKGVDSTLKIQPAELGDSAVYLCASSLRGPNYEQYFGPGTRLTVT.

This clone was seen a single time. This rearrangement joins TRBV27 to TRBJ1-2; 12 bases map to TRBD1. The J segment lost 2 bases and the V segment lost 6 bases, leaving 10 bases of the junction unmatched. CDR3 length: 17 residues. The germline V gene encodes CDR1 MNHEY and CDR2 SMNVEV (reference sequence). Written as DNA, the CDR3 is TGTGCCAGCAGCCTGGCCGTGGGACAGGGGGCGAACTATGGCTACACCTTC. Its translation: CASSLAVGQGANYGYTF.

This clone was detected only once. The chain has TRBV24-1 and TRBJ2-1; possibly TRBD1 for D (6 bases). Germline-derived CDR1 and CDR2 are KGHDR and SFDVKD. V lost 4 bases and J 12 bases, leaving 15 bases between the germline ends. There are 13 residues in the CDR3. CDR3 bases: TGTGCCACCAGTGAATCAGGGGAGTTGGGGCAGTTCTTC. Translating it yields CATSESGELGQFF.

The rearrangement links TRBV29-1 to TRBJ2-7; the D gene is possibly TRBD2 (6 bases). The CDR3 totals 13 residues. Germline V gene lookup returns CDR1 SQVTM and CDR2 ANQGSEA. The CDR3, as DNA: TGCAGTGGACTATCGACAGCTGGTTACGAGCAGTACTTC. Encoded protein: CSGLSTAGYEQYF.

The chain recombines TRBV3-1 (or the pseudogene TRBV3-2) with TRBJ2-7; D gene unclear. There are 13 residues in the CDR3. Between the trimmed V and J ends, which lost 4 bases and 7 bases, there was a span of 14 bases. The germline V gene has CDR1 LGHDT and CDR2 YNNKEL (reference sequence). The CDR3 loop is CASSRAASREQYF. The DNA for the CDR3 is TGTGCCAGCAGCCGAGCCGCCTCGAGGGAGCAGTACTTC.

The chain uses TRBV10-3 and TRBJ2-5, with D maybe TRBD1 (6 bases). This CDR3 is 16 amino acids long. V was shortened by 4 bases and J by 0 bases, with 15 bases between the two germline ends. Germline V lookup: CDR1 ENHRY, CDR2 SYGVKD. Here the CDR3 reads CAISGKGDTDQETQYF. CDR3 sequence (DNA): TGTGCCATCAGTGGTAAAGGGGACACTGACCAAGAGACCCAGTACTTC.

The chain uses TRBV5-4 and TRBJ2-3, with 10 nucleotides matching TRBD2. CDR3 length: 16 residues. From germline, CDR1 is SGHNT and CDR2 YYREEE (reference sequence). Trimming took 4 bases from V and 1 from J; bases not matched to a gene: 6. The CDR3 DNA follows: TGTGCCAGCAGCCCCCGAAGCGGGGGGGGCACAGATACGCAGTATTTT. Translation gives CASSPRSGGGTDTQYF.

The chain recombines TRBV10-2 with TRBJ2-5; 13 bases are shared with TRBD2. Germline V CDR1 and CDR2: WSHSY, SAAADI. Trimming at V came to 2 bases and at J to 5 bases, leaving 17 bases not matched to a gene. CDR3 length equals 20 residues. The CDR3 bases are TGCGCCAGCAGTGAGATGGGGGCCAGGGTACTAGCGGGAGGGCCGGAGACCCAGTACTTC. The encoded protein is CASSEMGARVLAGGPETQYF.

The genes are TRBV11-3 and TRBJ1-6; a weak D match, TRBD1 (6 bases). V was clipped by 5 bases and J by 8 bases, with 13 bases between them. This CDR3 region has 14 residues. In germline, CDR1 is SGHNT, CDR2 YENEEA. The CDR3, as DNA: TGTGCCAGCAGCCGGCGGGGGGCCGATTCACCCCTCCACTTT. As protein: CASSRRGADSPLHF.

The sample holds one count of this clone. The chain uses TRBV30 and TRBJ2-7; 8 nucleotides agree with TRBD2. J lost 4 bases, V lost 0 bases, and 11 bases had no gene match. Germline V CDR1 and CDR2: GTSNPN, SVGIG (reference sequence). CDR3 length: 16 amino acids. The CDR3, as DNA: TGTGCCTGGAGTGTACTGGTTGCGGGAGGTTCATACGAGCAGTACTTC. This gives the protein CAWSVLVAGGSYEQYF. Based on the CDR3 plus reference TRBV30 and TRBJ2-7, the full variable domain is SQTIHQWPATLVQPVGSPLSLECTVEGTSNPNLYWYRQAAGRGLQLLFYSVGIGQISSEVPQNLSASRPQDRQFILSSKKLLLSDSGFYLCAWSVLVAGGSYEQYFGPGTRLTVT.

V usage is TRBV5-6 and J usage is TRBJ2-7; 9 bases fit TRBD1. This CDR3 is built from 16 residues. From germline, CDR1 is SGHDT and CDR2 YYEEEE. The ends lost 2 bases at V and 5 bases at J; junction bases unmatched: 11. The chain's CDR3 is CASSFTLGTGHDEQYF. CDR3 DNA sequence: TGTGCCAGCAGCTTTACACTCGGGACAGGGCACGACGAGCAGTACTTC.

The chain carries TRBV15 and TRBJ2-5; 9 nucleotides match TRBD2. CDR1 and CDR2 from the germline V gene are LNHNV and YYDKDF (reference sequence). V lost 1 base and J lost 5; bases outside the gene matches: 8. The CDR3 totals 16 residues. The CDR3 loop is CATSRVRVAGDETQYF. In nucleotides, the CDR3 is TGTGCCACCAGCAGAGTGAGAGTAGCGGGGGACGAGACCCAGTACTTC. Full variable domain (missing parts from reference TRBV15 and TRBJ2-5): DAMVIQNPRYQVTQFGKPVTLSCSQTLNHNVMYWYQQKSSQAPKLLFHYYDKDFNNEADTPDNFQSRRPNTSFCFLDIRSPGLGDTAMYLCATSRVRVAGDETQYFGPGTRLLVL.

This chain joins TRBV28 and TRBJ1-2; D is uncertain. V dropped 7 bases and J dropped 2 bases, with 11 bases sitting between them. CDR3 length: 13 amino acids. The germline gives CDR1 MDHEN, CDR2 SYDVKM. The DNA of the CDR3 is TGTGCCAGCACCTCGATCGGGAACTATGGCTACACCTTC. This encodes CASTSIGNYGYTF.

The chain employs TRBV10-3 and TRBJ2-2, with TRBD2 matching 11 bases. The CDR3 sequence is 15 residues long. J was trimmed by 7 bases and V by 10 bases; bases with no gene match: 11. CDR1 ENHRY and CDR2 SYGVKD come from the germline V gene. CDR3 DNA sequence: TGTGCCACCGCCGAGGGACTAGCGGCCTTCGGGGAGCTGTTTTTT. Its protein is CATAEGLAAFGELFF.

The chain is built from TRBV11-2 and TRBJ2-2, with TRBD1 identical over 7 bases. V lost 6 bases, J lost 8 bases, and 6 bases stayed unmatched. The CDR3 has 13 amino acids. Germline CDR1 SGHAT, CDR2 FQNNGV. The CDR3 DNA is TGTGCCAGCAGATACAGGGGTCAAGGGGAGCTGTTTTTT. The encoded protein is CASRYRGQGELFF.

The J gene is TRBJ1-1, the V gene TRBV28; 7 bases map to TRBD1. Germline V gene lookup returns CDR1 MDHEN and CDR2 SYDVKM. V lost 2 bases, J lost 10 bases, and 16 bases stayed unmatched. This CDR3 has 16 amino acids. The CDR3, as DNA: TGTGCCAGCAGTTTACTAGGGACAGTGTTTGAAAAGGGAGCTTTCTTT. Residues: CASSLLGTVFEKGAFF.

This clone was picked up a small number of times. V and J are TRBV9 and TRBJ2-6, with D perhaps TRBD2 (5 bases). The CDR3 runs 16 residues. The germline CDR1 and CDR2 sequences are SGDLS and YYNGEE. V gave up 4 bases and J gave up 4 bases, with 15 bases separating them. CDR3 coding DNA: TGTGCCAGCAGCCCCTTACCGGGGAGCGGGGCCAACGTCCTGACTTTC. Its protein product is CASSPLPGSGANVLTF.